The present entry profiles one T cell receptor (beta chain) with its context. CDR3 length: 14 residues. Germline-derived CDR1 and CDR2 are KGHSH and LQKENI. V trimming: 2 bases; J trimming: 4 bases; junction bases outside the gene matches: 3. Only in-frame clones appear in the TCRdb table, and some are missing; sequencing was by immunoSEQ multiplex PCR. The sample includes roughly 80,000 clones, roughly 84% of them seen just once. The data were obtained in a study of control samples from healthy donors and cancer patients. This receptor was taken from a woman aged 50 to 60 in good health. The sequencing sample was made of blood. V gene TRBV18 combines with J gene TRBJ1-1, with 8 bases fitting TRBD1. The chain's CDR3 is CASSPETGATEAFF. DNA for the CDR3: TGTGCCAGCTCACCAGAGACAGGGGCCACTGAAGCTTTCTTT.